This T cell receptor beta chain was captured by sequencing in a study of blood T cell repertoires in COVID-19. In the study overall: Whether acute or convalescent, the COVID-19 samples came from the United States, Italy and Spain. T cells, B-cell-depleted T cells, or PBMCs supplied cDNA or gDNA.

As handled by the study authors: Cell counts per sample came from amplifying reference gene primers. This table comes from immunoSEQ multiplex PCR, and its TCRdb copy is limited to in-frame clones, with some not included. V and J calls plus clone size are reproduced from that table; the DNA served to infer D and trimming. The sample carries under 150,000 clones, roughly 79% recorded once. The CDR3 is 19 residues long. Germline lookup yields CDR1 MNHNS and CDR2 SASEGT. Unmatched junction bases numbered 18, after V lost 2 bases and J lost 2 bases. This receptor was obtained from a human donor in a cohort sampled during active COVID-19. The J gene is TRBJ2-7, the V gene TRBV6-1, with TRBD1 matching over 7 bases. Source material: peripheral blood. CDR3 residues: CASSERGSREGGRTYEQYF. CDR3 DNA: TGTGCCAGCAGTGAAAGAGGGTCGCGAGAAGGGGGCCGCACCTACGAGCAGTACTTC.